This entry describes one TCR beta chain. RNA was extracted and reverse transcribed into cDNA as the sequencing template. The protocol was immunoSEQ multiplex PCR, while the TCRdb copy is restricted to in-frame clones and leaves out a portion. This table holds about 97,000 clones, 41% found once. Researchers gathered lesional scalp punch biopsies and peripheral blood from patients with alopecia areata. This sample was included in a study of CD8+ T cells in alopecia areata. The overall study: For the treated group, dosing was oral tofacitinib at 5 to 10 mg twice daily.

The V gene lost 4 bases and the J gene lost 5 bases, with 6 bases spanning the gap. This CDR3 has 11 amino acids. Germline V CDR1 and CDR2: SGHDN, FVKESK. Material: CD4+ T cells sorted from blood. The V gene is TRBV14, the J gene TRBJ2-7; the D is unclear. The sequence was collected from a human donor with alopecia areata. Here the CDR3 reads CASSRHHEQYF. The CDR3, as DNA: TGTGCCAGCAGCCGGCACCACGAGCAGTACTTC.